This T cell receptor beta chain comes out of a study of cytomegalovirus exposure and HLA in healthy donors. Study findings and constraints: The study found most TCR sequences rare, yet found some public TCRs in many donors. Specificity of three CMV-associated chains for CMV antigens was verified in vitro.

Sequencing was performed with immunoSEQ multiplex PCR; in TCRdb, only in-frame clones are kept and a portion is missing. The profile covers around 140,000 clones, with over 90% appearing a single time and approximately 1.8% taken by the ten largest. The germline V gene has CDR1 SGHDT and CDR2 YYEEEE. This CDR3 contains 15 residues. As for this clone: Its antigen remains unidentified. An end of the junction differs from the germline gene, which may be a read error.

J is TRBJ2-1 and V is TRBV5-6, with 9 bases that match TRBD2. The material sequenced was PBMCs. The clonotype was recovered from a man aged 18-30 years in good health and CMV-seropositive. CDR3 sequence (DNA): TGTGCCAGCAGCTCTCCGGGACTAGCCTATAATGAGCAGTTCTTC. Residues: CASSSPGLAYNEQFF.